The clone carrying this T cell receptor beta chain was observed many times. Its specificity is not known. This entry belongs to a study of T cell clones after liver transplantation. Study as a whole: Three of eight recipients were HCV-positive; others had non-autoimmune, non-viral indications.

Overall study results and limits: A significant post-transplant drop in circulating graft-donor-reactive CD4 TCRbeta sequences occurred in most of the 8 subjects. Rather than being deleted, graft donor-reactive T cells may have moved into the graft.

Assay used: immunoSEQ multiplex PCR; TCRdb lists only in-frame clones, some missing. The data contain roughly 20,000 clones, 80% of them singletons. The germline CDR1 and CDR2 sequences are SGHRS and YFSETQ. V gave up 2 bases and J gave up 8 bases; unmatched junction bases: 18. This CDR3 has 21 amino acids. Material: CD8+ T cells from blood, obtained around 50 months after liver transplant. The receptor was isolated from a human patient who received a liver transplant. Some of these T cells may belong to the graft donor. The V gene is TRBV5-1, the J gene TRBJ2-2; TRBD2 matches at 16 bases. This CDR3 reads CASSFNQGLAGGPTPTGELFF. CDR3 coding DNA: TGCGCCAGCAGCTTTAATCAGGGACTAGCGGGGGGGCCGACCCCGACTGGGGAGCTGTTTTTT.